In its sample, the clone carrying this TCR beta chain was seen once. Its antigen is not identified. The sample originates from a study of identifying expanded T cells in peripheral blood. Study outcomes and limitations: Over approximately two and four weeks, about 15 and 19 clones changed, versus 1.2 between replicates.

No infections or other immune events were documented during collection. TCRdb keeps only in-frame clones here, not all; method: immunoSEQ multiplex PCR. Of over 65,000 clones listed, around 90% are singletons. Germline CDR1 and CDR2: SGHAT and FQNNGV. J gave up 4 bases and V 6 bases, and 10 bases lay outside the gene matches. The CDR3 has 15 residues. The V and J genes are TRBV11-2 and TRBJ2-7; TRBD1 matches 9 bases. Input material: blood. The source is a person aged 18-70 years in good health. The CDR3 bases are TGTGCCAGCAGGATGCCCGGGACAGGGATGTACGAGCAGTACTTC. As protein: CASRMPGTGMYEQYF.